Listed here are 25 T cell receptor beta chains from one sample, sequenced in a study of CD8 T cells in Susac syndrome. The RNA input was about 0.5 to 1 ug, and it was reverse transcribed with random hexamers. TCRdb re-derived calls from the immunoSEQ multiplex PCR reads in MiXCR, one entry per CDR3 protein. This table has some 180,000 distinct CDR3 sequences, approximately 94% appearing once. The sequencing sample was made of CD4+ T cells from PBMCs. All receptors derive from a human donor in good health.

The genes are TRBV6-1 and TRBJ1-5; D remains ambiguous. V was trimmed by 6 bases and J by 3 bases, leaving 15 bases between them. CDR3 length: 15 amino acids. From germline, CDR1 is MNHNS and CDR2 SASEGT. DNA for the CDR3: TGTGCCAGCAGCTTGGGCCTCAGCCCCAATCAGCCCCAGCATTTT. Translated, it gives CASSLGLSPNQPQHF.

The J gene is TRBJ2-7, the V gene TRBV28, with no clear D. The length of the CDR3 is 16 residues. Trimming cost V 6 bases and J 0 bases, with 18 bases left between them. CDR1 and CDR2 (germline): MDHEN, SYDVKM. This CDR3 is CASRSAHWSSSYEQYV. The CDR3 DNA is TGTGCCAGCAGATCCGCCCATTGGTCAAGCTCCTACGAGCAGTACGTC.

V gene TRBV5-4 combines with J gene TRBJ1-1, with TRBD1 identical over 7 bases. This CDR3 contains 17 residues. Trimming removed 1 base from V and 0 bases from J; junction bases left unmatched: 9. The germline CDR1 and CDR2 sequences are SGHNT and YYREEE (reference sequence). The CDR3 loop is CASSLMVLTGMNTEAFF. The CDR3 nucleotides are TGTGCCAGCAGCTTGATGGTACTGACAGGGATGAACACTGAAGCTTTCTTT.

The chain's CDR3 is CASNPEGSPLHF. The CDR3 nucleotides are TGTGCCAGTAACCCAGAAGGTTCACCCCTCCACTTT. The chain links TRBV19 to TRBJ1-6; D not certain. Trimming pared 7 bases from V and 9 bases from J, leaving 10 bases between. This CDR3 has 12 residues. The germline CDR1 and CDR2 sequences are LNHDA and SQIVND (reference sequence).

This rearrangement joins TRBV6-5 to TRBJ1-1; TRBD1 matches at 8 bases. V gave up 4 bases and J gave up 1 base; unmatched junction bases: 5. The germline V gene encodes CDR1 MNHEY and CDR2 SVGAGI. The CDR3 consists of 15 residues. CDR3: CASSSHGQGNTEAFF. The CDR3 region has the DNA TGTGCCAGCAGTTCCCATGGACAGGGGAACACTGAAGCTTTCTTT.

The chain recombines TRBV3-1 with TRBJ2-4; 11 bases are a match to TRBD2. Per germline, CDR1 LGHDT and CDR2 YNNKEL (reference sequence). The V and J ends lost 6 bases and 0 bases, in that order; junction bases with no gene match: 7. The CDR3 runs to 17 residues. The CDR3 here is CASSPTSGALAKNIQYF. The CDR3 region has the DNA TGTGCCAGCAGTCCGACTAGCGGGGCTCTAGCCAAAAACATTCAGTACTTC. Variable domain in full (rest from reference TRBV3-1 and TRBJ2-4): DTAVSQTPKYLVTQMGNDKSIKCEQNLGHDTMYWYKQDSKKFLKIMFSYNNKELIINETVPNRFSPKSPDKAHLNLHINSLELGDSAVYFCASSPTSGALAKNIQYFGAGTRLSVL.

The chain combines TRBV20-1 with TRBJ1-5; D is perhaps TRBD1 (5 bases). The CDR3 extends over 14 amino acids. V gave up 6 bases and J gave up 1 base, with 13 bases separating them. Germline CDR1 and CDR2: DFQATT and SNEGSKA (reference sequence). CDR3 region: CSAVQGWSNQPQHF. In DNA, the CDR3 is TGCAGTGCAGTTCAGGGTTGGAGCAATCAGCCCCAGCATTTT.

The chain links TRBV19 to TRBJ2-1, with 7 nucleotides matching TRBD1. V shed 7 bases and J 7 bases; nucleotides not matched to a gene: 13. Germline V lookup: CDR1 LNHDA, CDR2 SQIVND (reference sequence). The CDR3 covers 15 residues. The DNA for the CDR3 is TGTGCCAGTACCCCCGGGACAGCCTCGGGGAATGAGCAGTTCTTC. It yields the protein CASTPGTASGNEQFF. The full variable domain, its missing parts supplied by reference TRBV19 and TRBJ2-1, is DGGITQSPKYLFRKEGQNVTLSCEQNLNHDAMYWYRQDPGQGLRLIYYSQIVNDFQKGDIAEGYSVSREKKESFPLTVTSAQKNPTAFYLCASTPGTASGNEQFFGPGTRLTVL.

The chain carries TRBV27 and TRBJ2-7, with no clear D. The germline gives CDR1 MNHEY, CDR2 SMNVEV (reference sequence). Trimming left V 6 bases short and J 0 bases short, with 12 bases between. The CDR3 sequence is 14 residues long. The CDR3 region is CASRSVGSSYEQYF. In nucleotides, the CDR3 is TGTGCCAGCAGGTCGGTAGGCAGCTCCTACGAGCAGTACTTC.

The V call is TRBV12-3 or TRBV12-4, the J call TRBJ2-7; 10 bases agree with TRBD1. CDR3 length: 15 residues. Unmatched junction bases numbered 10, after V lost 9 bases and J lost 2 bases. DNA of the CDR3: TGTGCCAGTAATTCAATCGGGACAGGGGCCTACGAGCAGTACTTC. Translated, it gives CASNSIGTGAYEQYF.

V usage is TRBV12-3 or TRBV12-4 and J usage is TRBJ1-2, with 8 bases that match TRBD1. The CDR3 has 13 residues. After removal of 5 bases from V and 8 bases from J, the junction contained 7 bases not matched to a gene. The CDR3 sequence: CASSPTGARGYTF. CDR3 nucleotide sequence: TGTGCCAGCAGTCCGACAGGGGCCCGCGGCTACACCTTC.

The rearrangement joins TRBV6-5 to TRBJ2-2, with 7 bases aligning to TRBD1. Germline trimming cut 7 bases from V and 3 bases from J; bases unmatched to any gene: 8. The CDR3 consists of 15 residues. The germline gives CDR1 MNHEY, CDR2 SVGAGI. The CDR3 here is CASTQDRSDTGELFF. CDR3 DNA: TGTGCCAGCACCCAGGACAGGTCGGACACCGGGGAGCTGTTTTTT.

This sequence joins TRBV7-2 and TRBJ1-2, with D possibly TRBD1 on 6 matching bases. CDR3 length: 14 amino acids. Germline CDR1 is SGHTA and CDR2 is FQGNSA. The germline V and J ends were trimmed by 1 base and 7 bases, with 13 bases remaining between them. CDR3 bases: TGTGCCAGCAGCTTAGACCTGGGGGCGCTTGGCTACACCTTC. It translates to CASSLDLGALGYTF.

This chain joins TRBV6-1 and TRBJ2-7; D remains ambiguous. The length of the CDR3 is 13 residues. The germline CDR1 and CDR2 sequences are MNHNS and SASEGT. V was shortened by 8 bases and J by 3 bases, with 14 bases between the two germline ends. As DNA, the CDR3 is TGTGCCAGCGCGGAAAAAGGGAACTACGAGCAGTACGTC. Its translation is CASAEKGNYEQYV.

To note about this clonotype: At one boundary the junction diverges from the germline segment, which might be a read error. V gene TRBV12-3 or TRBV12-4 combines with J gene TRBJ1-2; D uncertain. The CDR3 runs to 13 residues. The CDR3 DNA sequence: TGTGCCAGCTCACCCGATTGGGTGGGGATGGAAGACTTC. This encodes CASSPDWVGMEDF.

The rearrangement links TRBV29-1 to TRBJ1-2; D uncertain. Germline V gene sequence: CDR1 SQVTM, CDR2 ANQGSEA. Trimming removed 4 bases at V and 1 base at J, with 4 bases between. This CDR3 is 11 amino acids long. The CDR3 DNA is TGCAGCGTTGTGGTTAACTATGGCTACACCTTC. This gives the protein CSVVVNYGYTF.

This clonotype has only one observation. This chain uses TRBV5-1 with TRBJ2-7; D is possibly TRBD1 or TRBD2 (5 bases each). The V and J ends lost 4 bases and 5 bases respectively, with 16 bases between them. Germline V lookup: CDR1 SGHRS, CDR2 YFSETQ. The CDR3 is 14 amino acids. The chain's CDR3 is CASSPRDGANEQYF. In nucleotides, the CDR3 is TGCGCCAGCAGCCCCCGGGACGGGGCGAACGAGCAGTACTTC.

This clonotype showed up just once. In DNA form, the CDR3 reads TGTGCCAGCAATTCGGGTTCATTGGGTGACTATGGCTACACCTTC. Translated: CASNSGSLGDYGYTF. V is TRBV28 and J is TRBJ1-2; D uncertain. Germline-derived CDR1 and CDR2 are MDHEN and SYDVKM. Trimming pared 7 bases from V and 3 bases from J, leaving 18 bases between. The CDR3 has 15 residues.

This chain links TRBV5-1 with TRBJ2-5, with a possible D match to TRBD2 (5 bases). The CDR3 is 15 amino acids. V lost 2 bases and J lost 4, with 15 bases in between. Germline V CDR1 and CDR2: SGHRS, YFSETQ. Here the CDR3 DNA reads TGCGCCAGCAGCTTAGTTCCTGGAGGTCCAGAGACCCAGTACTTC. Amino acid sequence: CASSLVPGGPETQYF.

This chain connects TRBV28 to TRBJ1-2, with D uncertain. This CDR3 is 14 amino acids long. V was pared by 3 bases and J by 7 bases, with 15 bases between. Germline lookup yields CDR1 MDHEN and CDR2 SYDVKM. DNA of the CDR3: TGTGCCAGCAGTTTCGTGGCGGGTATGGGTGGCTACACCTTC. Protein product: CASSFVAGMGGYTF.

The CDR3 protein is CSVLGQGANEQFF. CDR3 coding DNA: TGCAGCGTCCTAGGACAGGGTGCCAATGAGCAGTTCTTC. The V and J genes are TRBV29-1 and TRBJ2-1; TRBD1 agrees at 8 bases. V shed 6 bases, J shed 6 bases, and the junction held 7 bases outside the gene matches. CDR3 length: 13 amino acids. Germline-derived CDR1 and CDR2 are SQVTM and ANQGSEA.

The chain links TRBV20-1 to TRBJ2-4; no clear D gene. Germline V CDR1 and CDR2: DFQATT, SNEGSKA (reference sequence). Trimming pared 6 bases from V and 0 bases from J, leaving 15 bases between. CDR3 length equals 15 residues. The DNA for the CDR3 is TGCAGTGCCCCATCCAGTGAACTAGCCAAAAACATTCAGTACTTC. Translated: CSAPSSELAKNIQYF.

Here the CDR3 reads CASSDDPYELFF. As DNA, the CDR3 is TGTGCCAGCAGTGATGACCCATACGAACTGTTTTTT. The chain is built from TRBV2 and TRBJ1-4; no firm D call. Trimming cost V 3 bases and J 12 bases, with 11 bases left between them. Germline V gene data show CDR1 as SNHLY and CDR2 as FYNNEI. This CDR3 has 12 amino acids.

The CDR3 region is CASSPDSNQPQHF. The CDR3 DNA reads as TGTGCCAGTTCTCCGGATAGCAATCAGCCCCAGCATTTT. The rearrangement links TRBV19 to TRBJ1-5; the D is unclear. CDR1 and CDR2 from the germline V gene are LNHDA and SQIVND (reference sequence). Trimming shortened V by 8 bases and J by 0 bases, and 8 bases separated the two germline ends. This CDR3 is 13 amino acids long.

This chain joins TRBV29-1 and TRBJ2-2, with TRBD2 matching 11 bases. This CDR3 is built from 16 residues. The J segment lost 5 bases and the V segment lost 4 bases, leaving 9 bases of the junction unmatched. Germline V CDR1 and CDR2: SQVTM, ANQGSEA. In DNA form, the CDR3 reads TGCAGCGTTGGCCTAGCGGGGGGCCGCAGGACCGGGGAGCTGTTTTTT. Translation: CSVGLAGGRRTGELFF.